Presented here are 14 T cell receptor beta chains from one specimen sequenced in a study of OX40 agonist ivuxolimab in advanced cancers. Here immunoSEQ multiplex PCR was the method, and the copy in TCRdb shows in-frame clones only, minus some. The data hold 65,000 to 85,000 clones, with approximately 81% observed a single time. The starting material was CD4+ or CD8+ T cells sorted from blood, obtained in a trial of the OX40 agonist ivuxolimab. Receptor source: an adult with an advanced solid tumor such as melanoma, head and neck, liver or kidney cancer.

The chain links TRBV2 to TRBJ2-3; 8 nucleotides align to TRBD2. CDR1 and CDR2 from the germline V gene are SNHLY and FYNNEI. The CDR3 is made up of 14 amino acids. The V segment lost 6 bases and the J segment 4 bases; nucleotides outside the gene matches: 6. The CDR3 loop reads CASRAGAGPDTQYF. The CDR3 region has the DNA TGTGCCAGCAGAGCGGGGGCAGGGCCAGATACGCAGTATTTT.

The rearrangement uses TRBV5-4 and TRBJ1-2, with unresolved D. CDR3 size: 14 residues. Germline-derived CDR1 and CDR2 are SGHNT and YYREEE (reference sequence). V was trimmed by 4 bases and J by 8 bases, leaving 18 bases between them. The CDR3 DNA reads TGTGCCAGCAGCCCCCCCACTTTGGGGAGCGGCTACACCTTC. This sequence encodes CASSPPTLGSGYTF.

The genes are TRBV19 and TRBJ1-3; no clear D gene. CDR1 is LNHDA and CDR2 is SQIVND in the germline V gene (reference sequence). The CDR3 runs to 14 residues. The germline V and J ends were trimmed by 3 bases and 0 bases, with 6 bases remaining between them. The CDR3 spells CASSIGSSGNTIYF. In DNA form, the CDR3 reads TGTGCCAGTAGTATCGGAAGCTCTGGAAACACCATATATTTT.

CDR3 region: CAISGGQGKPGQETQYF. CDR3 DNA: TGTGCCATCAGTGGGGGGCAGGGGAAACCAGGCCAAGAGACCCAGTACTTC. The chain is built from TRBV10-3 and TRBJ2-5, with D perhaps TRBD1 (6 bases). CDR1 is ENHRY and CDR2 is SYGVKD in the germline V gene. Trimming left V 4 bases short and J 1 base short, with 19 bases between. This CDR3 comprises 17 residues.

This clone was seen only a few times. The chain combines TRBV28 with TRBJ1-2; 9 bases are a match to TRBD1. Germline V lookup: CDR1 MDHEN, CDR2 SYDVKM. V gave up 6 bases and J gave up 3 bases; unmatched junction bases: 8. The CDR3 runs 15 residues. CDR3 sequence reads: CASSGQGSIDYGYTF. As DNA, the CDR3 is TGTGCCAGCAGCGGACAGGGGAGCATCGACTATGGCTACACCTTC.

Only one count was recorded for this clone. J is TRBJ2-2 and V is TRBV27; TRBD1 matches at 8 bases. The ends lost 8 bases at V and 4 bases at J; junction bases unmatched: 12. The germline gives CDR1 MNHEY, CDR2 SMNVEV (reference sequence). The length of the CDR3 is 16 residues. CDR3 nucleotide sequence: TGTGCCAGCCGTCTGCGGCAGGGGGCGGTCACCGGGGAGCTGTTTTTT. Its protein is CASRLRQGAVTGELFF.

The chain links TRBV27 to TRBJ2-5; TRBD2 agrees at 8 bases. Germline trimming cut 1 base from V and 6 bases from J; bases unmatched to any gene: 7. The CDR3 loop spans 15 amino acids. Germline V gene data show CDR1 as MNHEY and CDR2 as SMNVEV (reference sequence). CDR3 sequence (DNA): TGTGCCAGCAGTTTATTCCTTAGCGGGGTTAAGACCCAGTACTTC. Its translation: CASSLFLSGVKTQYF.

The gene calls are TRBV6-1 and TRBJ2-5; maybe TRBD1 (5 bases). V was trimmed by 6 bases and J by 3 bases, leaving 11 bases between them. The germline V gene encodes CDR1 MNHNS and CDR2 SASEGT. There are 13 residues in the CDR3. The CDR3 coding sequence is TGTGCCAGCAGGCGACAGCCTAAAGAGACCCAGTACTTC. Translating gives CASRRQPKETQYF.

The J gene is TRBJ2-5, the V gene TRBV5-1; TRBD1 or TRBD2 may be the D gene (5 bases each). The V gene lost 3 bases and the J gene lost 1 base, with 22 bases spanning the gap. CDR1 and CDR2 (germline): SGHRS, YFSETQ. This CDR3 comprises 18 residues. Here the CDR3 reads CASSSGLPSGAFQETQYF. The CDR3 nucleotides read TGCGCCAGCAGCTCTGGGCTACCCTCCGGGGCCTTCCAAGAGACCCAGTACTTC. The entire variable domain, with the rest obtained from reference TRBV5-1 and TRBJ2-5, is as follows: KAGVTQTPRYLIKTRGQQVTLSCSPISGHRSVSWYQQTPGQGLQFLFEYFSETQRNKGNFPGRFSGRQFSNSRSEMNVSTLELGDSALYLCASSSGLPSGAFQETQYFGPGTRLLVL.

The rearrangement joins TRBV11-1 to TRBJ2-7; TRBD1 agrees at 7 bases. Per germline, CDR1 SGHAT and CDR2 FQDESV (reference sequence). V trimming: 5 bases; J trimming: 4 bases; junction bases outside the gene matches: 11. The CDR3 totals 15 residues. The CDR3 DNA reads as TGTGCCAGCAGCCAGCCGACAGGGCCGGGATACGAGCAGTACTTC. Amino acid sequence: CASSQPTGPGYEQYF.

This chain uses TRBV6-1 with TRBJ2-6, with D perhaps being TRBD1 or TRBD2 (5 bases each). Germline V lookup: CDR1 MNHNS, CDR2 SASEGT. The CDR3 runs 17 residues. V lost 1 base and J 0 bases, leaving 10 bases between the germline ends. The CDR3 spells CASSEGFGGSGANVLTF. In DNA form, the CDR3 reads TGTGCCAGCAGTGAAGGATTTGGGGGCTCTGGGGCCAACGTCCTGACTTTC.

The rearrangement uses TRBV7-6 and TRBJ2-6, with 9 bases aligning to TRBD1. The CDR3 loop spans 18 amino acids. V shed 4 bases and J 1 base; nucleotides not matched to a gene: 8. Germline CDR1 and CDR2: SGHVS and FNYEAQ. CDR3: CASSSNRGRESGANVLTF. The CDR3 bases are TGTGCCAGCAGCTCAAACAGGGGGCGAGAATCTGGGGCCAACGTCCTGACTTTC.

This chain connects TRBV2 to TRBJ2-5; 9 bases fit TRBD2. With V trimmed by 7 bases and J by 5 bases, 8 bases remained unmatched. The germline gives CDR1 SNHLY, CDR2 FYNNEI. The CDR3 contains 14 residues. Written as DNA, the CDR3 is TGTGCCAGCACGACGCGGGGGGGATGGGAGACCCAGTACTTC. The encoded protein is CASTTRGGWETQYF.

The J gene is TRBJ2-1, the V gene TRBV19; tentative D call: TRBD2 (6 bases). Germline V gene lookup returns CDR1 LNHDA and CDR2 SQIVND (reference sequence). The CDR3 loop spans 12 amino acids. Trimming cost V 5 bases and J 8 bases, with 10 bases left between them. Written as DNA, the CDR3 is TGTGCCAGTAGTTACGGGGGTGATGAGCAGTTCTTC. This codes for CASSYGGDEQFF.